One and the same sample provided the 16 T cell receptor beta chains below, sequenced in a study of T cell repertoires in ileal Crohn's disease (dated by TCRdb to about 2019). Library preparation employed the immunoSEQ multiplex PCR assay. Imported from immuneACCESS, the table was reduced by TCRdb to in-frame sequences with V and J called. These copies leave out some clones; in studies compared against another copy, an unresolved V gene accounts for under half, and the cause of the remainder is not known. The sample table lists more than 15,000 clones, around four fifths of them with a count of one. Of the sample, over 9% falls within the top ten clones. The sequenced sample was ileal tissue. The receptors shown here come from an adult with Crohn's disease.

J is TRBJ2-3 and V is TRBV29-1, with D perhaps matching TRBD1 (6 bases). Trimming stripped 8 bases from V and 0 bases from J, with 9 bases between. There are 12 residues in the CDR3. In germline, CDR1 is SQVTM, CDR2 ANQGSEA. CDR3 protein: CSQRGSTDTQYF. CDR3 bases: TGCAGCCAAAGGGGGAGCACAGATACGCAGTATTTT.

This clone was seen only a few times. CDR3 bases: TGCGCCAGCAGCTGGGGGACTAGCTTTGACGAGCAGTACTTC. This sequence encodes CASSWGTSFDEQYF. The chain links TRBV5-1 to TRBJ2-7; 9 positions agree with TRBD2. J was trimmed by 5 bases and V by 3 bases; bases with no gene match: 6. This CDR3 has 14 amino acids. The V gene's germline CDR1 is SGHRS and CDR2 YFSETQ.

The table lists this clone with a few counts. The rearrangement links TRBV10-2 to TRBJ2-3, with D maybe TRBD1 (5 bases). CDR1 WSHSY and CDR2 SAAADI come from the germline V gene. The CDR3 runs to 14 residues. Deletions cut 5 bases from V and 2 bases from J, with 11 bases between. DNA for the CDR3: TGCGCCAGCAGTTTACAGGTGAACACAGATACGCAGTATTTT. The encoded protein is CASSLQVNTDTQYF.

The rearrangement links TRBV4-2 to TRBJ2-5, with 9 nucleotides matching TRBD1. The CDR3 is 15 residues long. Trimming at V came to 0 bases and at J to 3 bases, leaving 2 bases not matched to a gene. Germline V CDR1 and CDR2: LGHNA, YNFKEQ. The CDR3 loop is CASSQDGDREETQYF. The CDR3 nucleotides are TGTGCCAGCAGCCAAGATGGGGACAGGGAAGAGACCCAGTACTTC.

The V call is TRBV18, the J call TRBJ2-1, with 7 bases lining up with TRBD1. CDR1 KGHSH and CDR2 LQKENI come from the germline V gene. The junction had 10 bases not matched to a gene; V was cut back by 2 bases and J by 0 bases. The CDR3 is 18 amino acids. CDR3 sequence (DNA): TGTGCCAGCTCACCAAATACCGGACAGGTTAGCTCCTACAATGAGCAGTTCTTC. Amino acids: CASSPNTGQVSSYNEQFF. Together with reference TRBV18 and TRBJ2-1, the CDR3 gives the full variable domain: NAGVMQNPRHLVRRRGQEARLRCSPMKGHSHVYWYRQLPEEGLKFMVYLQKENIIDESGMPKERFSAEFPKEGPSILRIQQVVRGDSAAYFCASSPNTGQVSSYNEQFFGPGTRLTVL.

The V call is TRBV4-2, the J call TRBJ1-1; D is possibly TRBD1 (6 bases). The CDR3 is 14 amino acids. CDR1 and CDR2 from the germline V gene are LGHNA and YNFKEQ. The ends were cut back, 3 bases at V and 7 bases at J, with 15 bases in the middle. The CDR3 protein is CASSQAGGRDEAFF. The CDR3 coding sequence is TGTGCCAGCAGCCAGGCGGGGGGCAGGGATGAAGCTTTCTTT.

V is TRBV19 and J is TRBJ1-3; a weak D match, TRBD1 (6 bases). This CDR3 has 13 amino acids. V gave up 5 bases and J gave up 7 bases, with 12 bases separating them. Germline CDR1 is LNHDA and CDR2 is SQIVND (reference sequence). The CDR3 region has the DNA TGTGCCAGTAGTGTTCACAGGGCCAACACCATATATTTT. It is translated as CASSVHRANTIYF.

The chain employs TRBV6-6 and TRBJ1-4, with 9 nucleotides matching TRBD1. The CDR3 loop spans 16 amino acids. V was pared by 6 bases and J by 1 base, with 6 bases of the junction left unmatched. Germline CDR1 and CDR2: MNHNY and SVGAGI (reference sequence). The CDR3 protein is CASSKADRGTNEKLFF. The DNA of the CDR3 is TGTGCCAGCAGCAAGGCGGACAGGGGAACTAATGAAAAACTGTTTTTT.

The rearrangement joins TRBV5-4 to TRBJ1-2; D might be TRBD1 (6 bases). Trimming stripped 0 bases from V and 8 bases from J, with 14 bases between. CDR3 length equals 14 residues. Germline CDR1 is SGHNT and CDR2 is YYREEE (reference sequence). CDR3 nucleotides: TGTGCCAGCAGCTTGGTCGGGGCGAGGGGGGGCTACACCTTC. This gives the protein CASSLVGARGGYTF.

This clone was counted a single time. The chain links TRBV5-4 to TRBJ2-7; tentatively, D is TRBD2 (6 bases). Germline V gene lookup returns CDR1 SGHNT and CDR2 YYREEE (reference sequence). Deletions cut 4 bases from V and 0 bases from J, with 14 bases between. The CDR3 is made up of 15 amino acids. The CDR3 DNA reads as TGTGCCAGCAGCCCAACCCCGGACTACTCCTACGAGCAGTACTTC. The encoded protein is CASSPTPDYSYEQYF.

This chain's CDR3 is CASSLEGGAGNQPQHF. The CDR3 nucleotides are TGTGCCAGCAGCTTAGAAGGAGGGGCCGGGAATCAGCCCCAGCATTTT. J is TRBJ1-5 and V is TRBV7-2; D possibly corresponds to TRBD1 (5 bases). The CDR3 covers 16 residues. The germline V gene encodes CDR1 SGHTA and CDR2 FQGNSA. The V gene lost 1 base and the J gene lost 4 bases, with 14 bases spanning the gap.

This chain uses TRBV7-2 with TRBJ2-1; TRBD2 matches at 12 bases. CDR3 length: 15 residues. CDR1 is SGHTA and CDR2 is FQGNSA in the germline V gene. Trimming cost V 1 base and J 7 bases; bases outside gene matches: 2. In nucleotides, the CDR3 is TGTGCCAGCAGCTTAGACCTAGCGGGGGGGAATGAGCAGTTCTTC. Translation gives CASSLDLAGGNEQFF. Supplemented by reference TRBV7-2 and TRBJ2-1, the full variable domain reads GAGVSQSPSNKVTEKGKDVELRCDPISGHTALYWYRQSLGQGLEFLIYFQGNSAPDKSGLPSDRFSAERTGGSVSTLTIQRTQQEDSAVYLCASSLDLAGGNEQFFGPGTRLTVL.

The rearrangement links TRBV30 to TRBJ2-4; D gene uncertain. The CDR3 is made up of 15 amino acids. V gave up 0 bases and J gave up 1 base, with 10 bases separating them. Germline assignment: CDR1 GTSNPN and CDR2 SVGIG (reference sequence). The CDR3 DNA reads as TGTGCCTGGAGTGTGGCTACTATTGCCAAAAACATTCAGTACTTC. Its protein is CAWSVATIAKNIQYF.

The chain is built from TRBV7-6 and TRBJ1-4, with D possibly matching TRBD1 (5 bases). Per the germline V gene, CDR1 is SGHVS and CDR2 is FNYEAQ. The CDR3 extends over 12 amino acids. Trimming shortened V by 8 bases and J by 5 bases, and 9 bases separated the two germline ends. The CDR3 loop reads CASGARNEKLFF. In DNA form, the CDR3 reads TGTGCCAGCGGGGCCCGGAATGAAAAACTGTTTTTT.

The chain links TRBV7-9 to TRBJ1-6; D possibly corresponds to TRBD1 (6 bases). V lost 3 bases, J lost 3 bases, and 12 bases lay in between. Per germline, CDR1 SEHNR and CDR2 FQNEAQ (reference sequence). The CDR3 sequence is 16 residues long. The DNA of the CDR3 is TGTGCCAGCAGCTTTACAGGGTCCTTCTATAATTCACCCCTCCACTTT. This translates into CASSFTGSFYNSPLHF.

The J gene is TRBJ1-4, the V gene TRBV29-1; D perhaps matches TRBD1 (6 bases). Germline CDR1 is SQVTM and CDR2 is ANQGSEA. The CDR3 has 14 residues. V shed 3 bases and J shed 8 bases, with 16 bases lying between them. The CDR3 DNA follows: TGCAGCGTTGAGAAGCCAGGGGAGGGGGAAAAACTGTTTTTT. It codes for CSVEKPGEGEKLFF. The complete variable domain, with remaining parts taken from reference TRBV29-1 and TRBJ1-4, reads SAVISQKPSRDICQRGTSLTIQCQVDSQVTMMFWYRQQPGQSLTLIATANQGSEATYESGFVIDKFPISRPNLTFSTLTVSNMSPEDSSIYLCSVEKPGEGEKLFFGSGTQLSVL.